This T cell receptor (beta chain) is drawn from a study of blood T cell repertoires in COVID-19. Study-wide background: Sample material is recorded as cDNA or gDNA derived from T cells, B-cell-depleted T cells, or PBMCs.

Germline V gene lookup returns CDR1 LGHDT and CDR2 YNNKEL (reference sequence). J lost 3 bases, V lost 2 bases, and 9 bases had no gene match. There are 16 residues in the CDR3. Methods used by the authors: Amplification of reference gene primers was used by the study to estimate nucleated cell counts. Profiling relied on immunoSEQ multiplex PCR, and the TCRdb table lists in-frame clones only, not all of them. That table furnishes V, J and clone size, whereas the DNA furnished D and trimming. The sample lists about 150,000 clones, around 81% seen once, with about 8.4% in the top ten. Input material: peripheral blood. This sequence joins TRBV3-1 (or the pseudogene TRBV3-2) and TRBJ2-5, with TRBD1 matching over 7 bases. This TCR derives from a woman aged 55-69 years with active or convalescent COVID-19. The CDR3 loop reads CASSQNLDRREETQYF. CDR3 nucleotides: TGTGCCAGCAGCCAAAACCTGGACAGGCGGGAAGAGACCCAGTACTTC.